The 20 T cell receptor beta chains reported below all come from one sample, sequenced in a study of blood T cell repertoires in COVID-19 (dated by TCRdb to 2020 to 2022). The library came from the immunoSEQ multiplex PCR assay. Imported from immuneACCESS, the table was reduced by TCRdb to in-frame sequences with V and J called. These copies leave out some clones; in studies compared against another copy, an unresolved V gene accounts for under half, and the cause of the remainder is not known. Within this sample are 150,000 to 250,000 clones, with roughly 82% of them counted one time only. The ten largest clones take up roughly 10% of the sample. What was sequenced was PBMCs or T cells enriched from blood (not recorded which). The source is a man in his forties who had recovered from COVID-19.

The V call is TRBV3-1 (or the pseudogene TRBV3-2), the J call TRBJ1-2; D remains ambiguous. CDR3 length: 13 amino acids. Trimming shortened V by 3 bases and J by 8 bases, and 13 bases separated the two germline ends. Germline lookup yields CDR1 LGHDT and CDR2 YNNKEL (reference sequence). This CDR3 is CASSQGQTGGYTF. The DNA of the CDR3 is TGTGCCAGCAGCCAGGGTCAAACGGGGGGCTACACCTTC.

The V call is TRBV24-1, the J call TRBJ2-1, with 8 bases identical to TRBD2. This CDR3 is 16 amino acids long. Germline V CDR1 and CDR2: KGHDR, SFDVKD. With V trimmed by 5 bases and J by 0 bases, 5 bases remained unmatched. The CDR3: CATSAPSGSSYNEQFF. The CDR3 DNA reads as TGTGCCACCAGTGCCCCGAGCGGGAGCTCCTACAATGAGCAGTTCTTC.

The chain has TRBV6-2 or TRBV6-3 and TRBJ1-5, with D possibly TRBD1 on 5 matching bases. CDR3 size: 15 residues. The germline CDR1 and CDR2 sequences are MNHEY and SVGEGT. Trimming stripped 1 base from V and 6 bases from J, with 13 bases between. As DNA, the CDR3 is TGTGCCAGCAGTTACTTTGGGCAGGGAAGTCAGCCCCAGCATTTT. It codes for CASSYFGQGSQPQHF.

The chain recombines TRBV7-2 with TRBJ2-5; 9 bases match TRBD2. Germline V lookup: CDR1 SGHTA, CDR2 FQGNSA. V lost 3 bases and J lost 5; bases outside the gene matches: 7. The CDR3 totals 15 residues. The CDR3 region is CASSFAGGRGETQYF. Written as DNA, the CDR3 is TGTGCCAGCAGCTTCGCGGGAGGGCGGGGGGAGACCCAGTACTTC.

CDR3 bases: TGCGCCAGCAGCCAAGTCGCTAGGAACACTGAAGCTTTCTTT. Amino acids: CASSQVARNTEAFF. The V gene is TRBV4-1, the J gene TRBJ1-1; D not certain. The CDR3 extends over 14 amino acids. Germline CDR1 MGHRA, CDR2 YSYEKL. V was trimmed by 1 base and J by 1 base, leaving 7 bases between them.

The rearrangement links TRBV30 to TRBJ1-2; tentative D call: TRBD1 (6 bases). Trimming left V 2 bases short and J 7 bases short, with 17 bases between. CDR3 length: 14 residues. Per germline, CDR1 GTSNPN and CDR2 SVGIG (reference sequence). CDR3 DNA: TGTGCCTGGAGTCGACAGGCAGGTACCGGTGGCTACACCTTC. Amino acids: CAWSRQAGTGGYTF.

The CDR3 sequence: CASSPGFGASNTGELFF. DNA for the CDR3: TGTGCCAGCAGCCCAGGGTTTGGAGCGAGCAACACCGGGGAGCTGTTTTTT. This chain connects TRBV7-3 to TRBJ2-2, with D perhaps matching TRBD1 (5 bases). Germline CDR1 and CDR2: SGHTA and FQGTGA. V lost 5 bases to trimming and J lost 2 bases, with 18 bases between them. The CDR3 sequence is 17 residues long.

The chain carries TRBV9 and TRBJ1-2; D is uncertain. The V gene's germline CDR1 is SGDLS and CDR2 YYNGEE. This CDR3 is 15 amino acids long. V lost 0 bases to trimming and J lost 2 bases, with 11 bases between them. CDR3 protein: CASSVVQNLNYGYTF. Here the CDR3 DNA reads TGTGCCAGCAGCGTAGTACAGAATCTCAACTATGGCTACACCTTC.

This chain joins TRBV15 and TRBJ1-1; D call uncertain. This CDR3 is built from 13 residues. V was pared by 0 bases and J by 4 bases, with 6 bases between. Germline values: CDR1 LNHNV, CDR2 YYDKDF (reference sequence). CDR3 sequence reads: CATSRDLSTEAFF. In DNA form, the CDR3 reads TGTGCCACCAGCAGAGATTTGAGCACTGAAGCTTTCTTT.

The chain employs TRBV5-4 and TRBJ1-1; the D is unclear. The germline gives CDR1 SGHNT, CDR2 YYREEE (reference sequence). V was trimmed by 4 bases and J by 6 bases, leaving 13 bases between them. The CDR3 is 13 amino acids. This CDR3 is CASSILAVPEAFF. The DNA for the CDR3 is TGTGCCAGCAGCATCCTGGCCGTACCTGAAGCTTTCTTT.

This chain uses TRBV7-2 with TRBJ1-1; D gene ambiguous. Between the trimmed V and J ends, which lost 5 bases and 1 base, there was a span of 5 bases. Per the germline V gene, CDR1 is SGHTA and CDR2 is FQGNSA. This CDR3 is built from 12 residues. CDR3 in amino acids: CASSTTNTEAFF. The CDR3 nucleotides read TGTGCCAGCAGCACAACGAACACTGAAGCTTTCTTT.

This clone was detected once. The J gene is TRBJ2-1, the V gene TRBV7-3, with 7 positions matching TRBD1. Germline trimming cut 1 base from V and 1 base from J; bases unmatched to any gene: 1. CDR3 length equals 15 residues. Germline V gene lookup returns CDR1 SGHTA and CDR2 FQGTGA. The CDR3 DNA reads TGTGCCAGCAGCTTAAGCAGGGGGTCCTACAATGAGCAGTTCTTC. This translates into CASSLSRGSYNEQFF.

This clone has a handful of counts. The V and J genes are TRBV19 and TRBJ2-1; 11 bases line up with TRBD2. The J segment lost 2 bases and the V segment lost 4 bases, leaving 7 bases of the junction unmatched. The CDR3 length is 17 residues. Germline-derived CDR1 and CDR2 are LNHDA and SQIVND (reference sequence). The CDR3 coding sequence is TGTGCCAGTAGTACCCCCGGGACTAGCGGAACCTACAATGAGCAGTTCTTC. Translation: CASSTPGTSGTYNEQFF.

The genes are TRBV9 and TRBJ1-1; D gene ambiguous. The length of the CDR3 is 16 residues. V lost 4 bases to trimming and J lost 0 bases, with 16 bases between them. Germline CDR1 SGDLS, CDR2 YYNGEE. CDR3 DNA: TGTGCCAGCAGCAAACACCCTCCGCAGATGAACACTGAAGCTTTCTTT. This sequence encodes CASSKHPPQMNTEAFF.

J is TRBJ2-5 and V is TRBV5-4; 13 nucleotides line up with TRBD2. Germline V gene data show CDR1 as SGHNT and CDR2 as YYREEE (reference sequence). This CDR3 spans 18 amino acids. V lost 2 bases and J lost 4; bases outside the gene matches: 11. CDR3 DNA: TGTGCCAGCAGCTTCGCCGGGACTAGCGGGAATCGAGGAGAGACCCAGTACTTC. Translating gives CASSFAGTSGNRGETQYF.

The V call is TRBV4-2, the J call TRBJ1-4, with no clear D. The CDR3 has 16 residues. CDR1 is LGHNA and CDR2 is YNFKEQ in the germline V gene. V was clipped by 4 bases and J by 0 bases, with 12 bases between them. In DNA form, the CDR3 reads TGTGCCAGCAGCCTGCACTCAGGTCCAACTAATGAAAAACTGTTTTTT. Protein product: CASSLHSGPTNEKLFF.

V and J are TRBV9 and TRBJ1-2; tentative D call: TRBD1 (5 bases). In germline, CDR1 is SGDLS, CDR2 YYNGEE. This CDR3 has 14 amino acids. V was shortened by 0 bases and J by 8 bases, with 14 bases between the two germline ends. The CDR3 DNA follows: TGTGCCAGCAGCGTAGGCTCCCAGGGAAGGGGCTACACCTTC. Translated, it gives CASSVGSQGRGYTF.

In its sample, this clone was seen a few times. The chain links TRBV6-6 to TRBJ1-5; D perhaps matches TRBD1 (6 bases). The CDR3 contains 16 residues. V lost 8 bases and J lost 0, with 17 bases in between. From germline, CDR1 is MNHNY and CDR2 SVGAGI (reference sequence). The CDR3 nucleotides read TGTGCCAGCCTGTTAAACAGGGTTAATAGCAATCAGCCCCAGCATTTT. Encoded protein: CASLLNRVNSNQPQHF.

Regarding this clone: This CDR3 is also generated by other DNA sequences in the sample. V and J are TRBV5-1 and TRBJ2-3; TRBD2 matches 7 bases. CDR1 is SGHRS, CDR2 YFSETQ, per germline. Trimming took 6 bases from V and 0 from J; bases not matched to a gene: 4. There are 14 residues in the CDR3. This chain's CDR3 is CASIRGGSTDTQYF. Here the CDR3 DNA reads TGCGCCAGCATTCGGGGAGGGAGCACAGATACGCAGTATTTT. The full variable domain, its missing parts supplied by reference TRBV5-1 and TRBJ2-3, is KAGVTQTPRYLIKTRGQQVTLSCSPISGHRSVSWYQQTPGQGLQFLFEYFSETQRNKGNFPGRFSGRQFSNSRSEMNVSTLELGDSALYLCASIRGGSTDTQYFGPGTRLTVL.

V usage is TRBV9 and J usage is TRBJ1-1; TRBD1 might be the D (5 bases). This CDR3 comprises 14 residues. Between the trimmed V and J ends, which lost 4 bases and 3 bases, there was a span of 13 bases. CDR1 is SGDLS, CDR2 YYNGEE, per germline. The CDR3 is CASSPPRTYTEAFF. In DNA, the CDR3 is TGTGCCAGCAGCCCCCCCCGGACATACACTGAAGCTTTCTTT.